This T cell receptor (beta chain) stems from a study of T cells in Graves' hyperthyroidism and ophthalmopathy. This clonotype was counted at least ten times. A junction end diverges from the germline sequence, so it may reflect a read error. This CDR3 comprises 14 residues. RNA transcripts served as the template for amplifying TCR beta CDR3 regions. First-round RT-PCR of the TCR CDR3 relied on the HTBI primer set. TCRdb ran MiXCR on the multiplex PCR reads and lists one entry per CDR3 protein. The data contain more than 150,000 distinct CDR3 sequences, approximately 15% of them singletons. Source material: blood. This receptor was obtained from a woman in her forties or fifties with Graves' hyperthyroidism. This chain connects TRBV12-3 or TRBV12-4 to TRBJ2-7, with a tentative D call TRBD2 (6 bases). The CDR3 DNA sequence: TGTGCCAGCAGCCGGAGGGACGAAACCTACGAGCAATACTTC. Translated, it gives CASSRRDETYEQYF.